The 27 T cell receptor beta chains below were found in one sample sequenced in a study of blood T cell repertoires in COVID-19. Clones were sequenced by immunoSEQ multiplex PCR, and TCRdb holds only the in-frame ones, with some missing. The table records tens of thousands of clones, over 60% of them present only once. Sample: peripheral blood. All receptors derive from a woman in her 70s with COVID-19, enrolled during active disease.

A single count supports this clone. V is TRBV19 and J is TRBJ2-7, with TRBD2 identical over 8 bases. Unmatched junction bases numbered 0, after V lost 3 bases and J lost 2 bases. Germline-derived CDR1 and CDR2 are LNHDA and SQIVND (reference sequence). The CDR3 has 13 amino acids. CDR3 nucleotides: TGTGCCAGTAGTATCGGGGGGGCCTACGAGCAGTACTTC. Amino acids: CASSIGGAYEQYF.

This clone was recorded at least ten times. The chain recombines TRBV7-2 with TRBJ1-5; the D gene is possibly TRBD1 (5 bases). The CDR3 covers 13 residues. Germline values: CDR1 SGHTA, CDR2 FQGNSA. The V gene lost 9 bases and the J gene lost 3 bases, with 12 bases spanning the gap. CDR3 DNA sequence: TGTGCCAGTTCCGACAGAATCAATCAGCCCCAGCATTTT. It encodes CASSDRINQPQHF.

The rearrangement uses TRBV6-5 and TRBJ1-3; D is unclear. Trimming cost V 6 bases and J 1 base, with 7 bases left between them. The CDR3 totals 13 residues. Germline CDR1 reads MNHEY; CDR2 reads SVGAGI. CDR3: CASRSLSGNTIYF. For the CDR3, the DNA is TGTGCCAGCAGGTCCCTGTCTGGAAACACCATATATTTT.

The chain links TRBV6-2 or TRBV6-3 to TRBJ2-7; D is unresolved. CDR3 length: 14 residues. The germline V and J ends were trimmed by 7 bases and 1 base, with 14 bases remaining between them. The V gene's germline CDR1 is MNHEY and CDR2 SVGEGT. The CDR3 spells CASTPRYSSYEQYV. CDR3 nucleotide sequence: TGTGCCAGCACCCCACGCTACAGTTCCTACGAGCAGTACGTC.

The rearrangement links TRBV6-5 to TRBJ1-3, with TRBD1 matching 8 bases. With 6 bases clipped from V and 4 bases from J, the junction kept 5 bases outside the gene matches. The V gene's germline CDR1 is MNHEY and CDR2 SVGAGI. There are 14 residues in the CDR3. The CDR3 is CASRQSGGGNTIYF. The CDR3 DNA reads TGTGCCAGCAGACAATCAGGGGGCGGAAACACCATATATTTT.

This sequence joins TRBV2 and TRBJ2-5; 12 bases match TRBD2. Trimming cost V 6 bases and J 0 bases; bases outside gene matches: 2. The CDR3 has 15 amino acids. Per the germline V gene, CDR1 is SNHLY and CDR2 is FYNNEI. The CDR3 DNA sequence: TGTGCCAGCAGCGGACTAGCGGGGAACCAAGAGACCCAGTACTTC. It specifies CASSGLAGNQETQYF.

This clone was observed a handful of times. This sequence joins TRBV27 and TRBJ1-2; TRBD1 is a possible D gene (6 bases). The CDR3 contains 15 residues. V was pared by 1 base and J by 7 bases, with 16 bases between. Germline-derived CDR1 and CDR2 are MNHEY and SMNVEV (reference sequence). The CDR3 DNA reads TGTGCCAGCAGTTTATGGGGGGGCATGGATTCTGGCTACACCTTC. Translated, it gives CASSLWGGMDSGYTF.

V and J are TRBV5-4 and TRBJ2-3; the D gene is possibly TRBD1 (7 bases). This CDR3 has 15 residues. CDR1 is SGHNT, CDR2 YYREEE, per germline (reference sequence). Trimming took 4 bases from V and 0 from J, leaving 12 bases between them. The DNA for the CDR3 is TGTGCCAGCAGCCCGGGGGACAGAAGCACAGATACGCAGTATTTT. Translating it yields CASSPGDRSTDTQYF. The full variable domain, its missing parts supplied by reference TRBV5-4 and TRBJ2-3, is ETGVTQSPTHLIKTRGQQVTLRCSSQSGHNTVSWYQQALGQGPQFIFQYYREEENGRGNFPPRFSGLQFPNYSSELNVNALELDDSALYLCASSPGDRSTDTQYFGPGTRLTVL.

The DNA of the CDR3 is TGCGCCAGCAGCCAAGATCCGAGGACTGGAAGCTCTGGAAACACCATATATTTT. Its protein product is CASSQDPRTGSSGNTIYF. V is TRBV4-1 and J is TRBJ1-3; D is undetermined. The CDR3 is 18 residues long. Germline V gene data show CDR1 as MGHRA and CDR2 as YSYEKL. V lost 0 bases to trimming and J lost 0 bases, with 15 bases between them.

The gene calls are TRBV5-4 and TRBJ1-2; TRBD1 aligns across 8 bases. V lost 4 bases to trimming and J lost 2 bases; unmatched junction nucleotides: 4. This CDR3 comprises 14 residues. Germline lookup yields CDR1 SGHNT and CDR2 YYREEE (reference sequence). In DNA, the CDR3 is TGTGCCAGCAGCAACGGACAGGGCAACTATGGCTACACCTTC. It codes for CASSNGQGNYGYTF.

This clone was recorded a few times. This chain joins TRBV19 and TRBJ1-5; D remains unclear. CDR3 size: 13 residues. The V and J ends lost 5 bases and 7 bases respectively, with 12 bases between them. From germline, CDR1 is LNHDA and CDR2 SQIVND (reference sequence). CDR3 region: CASSAGIGQPQHF. The CDR3 region has the DNA TGTGCCAGTAGTGCAGGAATAGGCCAGCCCCAGCATTTT. The entire variable domain, with the rest obtained from reference TRBV19 and TRBJ1-5, is as follows: DGGITQSPKYLFRKEGQNVTLSCEQNLNHDAMYWYRQDPGQGLRLIYYSQIVNDFQKGDIAEGYSVSREKKESFPLTVTSAQKNPTAFYLCASSAGIGQPQHFGDGTRLSIL.

The rearrangement joins TRBV4-1 to TRBJ2-5; 10 bases fit TRBD2. The CDR3 runs 14 residues. From germline, CDR1 is MGHRA and CDR2 YSYEKL. V was clipped by 2 bases and J by 5 bases; unmatched bases: 2. The CDR3 region is CASSQTGLAETQYF. CDR3 nucleotides: TGCGCCAGCAGCCAAACGGGACTAGCGGAGACCCAGTACTTC.

The chain links TRBV25-1 to TRBJ2-7, with TRBD1 matching over 10 bases. Germline trimming cut 9 bases from V and 5 bases from J; bases unmatched to any gene: 19. Germline CDR1 is MGHDK and CDR2 is SYGVNS. This CDR3 comprises 17 residues. The CDR3 DNA sequence: TGTGCCAGTATACCCTCTTCCTCCGGGACAGGGGTCCACGAGCAGTACTTC. It is translated as CASIPSSSGTGVHEQYF.

This clone was seen just once. This chain links TRBV5-5 with TRBJ1-1; D remains unclear. Germline CDR1 SGHKS, CDR2 YYEKEE (reference sequence). The CDR3 consists of 15 residues. The germline V and J ends were trimmed by 6 bases and 2 bases, with 17 bases remaining between them. CDR3 residues: CASTRGPTINTEAFF. CDR3 coding DNA: TGTGCCAGCACCCGAGGTCCGACTATCAACACTGAAGCTTTCTTT.

V gene TRBV3-1 (or the pseudogene TRBV3-2) combines with J gene TRBJ1-2; D uncertain. Trimming cost V 0 bases and J 6 bases, with 8 bases left between them. Per the germline V gene, CDR1 is LGHDT and CDR2 is YNNKEL (reference sequence). The length of the CDR3 is 13 residues. The CDR3 here is CASSQDNPNGYTF. CDR3 bases: TGTGCCAGCAGCCAAGATAACCCTAATGGCTACACCTTC.

This clone was seen only a few times. This sequence joins TRBV7-8 and TRBJ2-7, with D perhaps TRBD2 (6 bases). The CDR3 loop spans 11 amino acids. V was pared by 5 bases and J by 7 bases, with 9 bases between. The germline V gene has CDR1 SGHVS and CDR2 FQNEAQ. The DNA of the CDR3 is TGTGCCAGCAGCCAAGGACTAGAGCAGTACGTC. It encodes CASSQGLEQYV.

The genes are TRBV19 and TRBJ2-7, with D perhaps TRBD2 (6 bases). Germline V gene sequence: CDR1 LNHDA, CDR2 SQIVND (reference sequence). V lost 3 bases to trimming and J lost 6 bases, with 15 bases between them. The CDR3 contains 14 residues. CDR3 sequence reads: CASSMEQAGREQYF. The CDR3 DNA sequence: TGTGCCAGTAGTATGGAACAGGCGGGACGCGAGCAGTACTTC.

This clone occurred a few times. The V gene is TRBV20-1, the J gene TRBJ2-3; TRBD2 matches 12 bases. This CDR3 has 16 amino acids. V trimming: 3 bases; J trimming: 4 bases; junction bases outside the gene matches: 8. The germline V gene has CDR1 DFQATT and CDR2 SNEGSKA (reference sequence). The CDR3 region is CSASGLAGRGPDTQYF. CDR3 DNA sequence: TGCAGTGCTAGTGGACTAGCGGGGCGGGGCCCAGATACGCAGTATTTT.

V and J are TRBV6-5 and TRBJ2-5; weak D call: TRBD1 (6 bases). The germline V gene has CDR1 MNHEY and CDR2 SVGAGI. The V end lost 2 bases, the J end lost 2 bases, and 12 bases lay between the germline ends. The CDR3 extends over 15 amino acids. The CDR3 loop is CASSYLPTGQETQYF. The DNA for the CDR3 is TGTGCCAGCAGTTACCTACCGACAGGACAAGAGACCCAGTACTTC.

This clone was observed a handful of times. The V gene is TRBV9, the J gene TRBJ1-2, with D perhaps matching TRBD1 (6 bases). CDR1 SGDLS and CDR2 YYNGEE come from the germline V gene. This CDR3 comprises 12 residues. The ends were cut back, 5 bases at V and 4 bases at J, with 9 bases in the middle. This chain's CDR3 is CASSRQAYGYTF. The CDR3 DNA reads as TGTGCCAGCAGTAGACAGGCCTATGGCTACACCTTC.

This clone was seen more than once but under ten times. The rearrangement uses TRBV7-2 and TRBJ2-6, with 10 bases lining up with TRBD1. This CDR3 has 18 amino acids. V trimming: 5 bases; J trimming: 4 bases; junction bases outside the gene matches: 11. The germline CDR1 and CDR2 sequences are SGHTA and FQGNSA. CDR3 protein: CASSPRTGGILGANVLTF. The CDR3 bases are TGTGCCAGCAGCCCTCGGACAGGGGGAATACTCGGGGCCAACGTCCTGACTTTC.

The chain is built from TRBV7-9 and TRBJ2-5, with D uncertain. CDR1 SEHNR and CDR2 FQNEAQ come from the germline V gene (reference sequence). This CDR3 has 14 amino acids. V was clipped by 3 bases and J by 3 bases, with 11 bases between them. The CDR3 sequence is CASSFDTEKETQYF. Here the CDR3 DNA reads TGTGCCAGCAGCTTCGACACAGAAAAAGAGACCCAGTACTTC.

J is TRBJ2-2 and V is TRBV5-8; 7 bases match TRBD1. J was trimmed by 6 bases and V by 0 bases; bases with no gene match: 5. The CDR3 loop spans 15 amino acids. From germline, CDR1 is SGHTS and CDR2 YDEGEE. The CDR3 spells CASSLGTGRAGELFF. CDR3 nucleotide sequence: TGTGCCAGCAGCTTGGGGACAGGCAGAGCCGGGGAGCTGTTTTTT.

The chain uses TRBV4-3 and TRBJ2-3, with TRBD2 identical over 9 bases. The CDR3 has 16 amino acids. The V segment lost 3 bases and the J segment 5 bases; nucleotides outside the gene matches: 9. Germline CDR1 reads LGHNA; CDR2 reads YSLEER. The CDR3: CASSQATSGFGDTQYF. In DNA, the CDR3 is TGCGCCAGCAGCCAGGCGACTAGCGGCTTTGGAGATACGCAGTATTTT.

This sequence joins TRBV28 and TRBJ1-1; D call uncertain. CDR3 size: 11 residues. CDR1 is MDHEN, CDR2 SYDVKM, per germline. Trimming shortened V by 4 bases and J by 3 bases, and 3 bases separated the two germline ends. CDR3 sequence (DNA): TGTGCCAGCAGTTCCGACACTGAAGCTTTCTTT. Its protein is CASSSDTEAFF.

This clone is medium-sized (0.01 to 0.1%) in the sample. The rearrangement joins TRBV4-1 to TRBJ2-3, with 9 positions matching TRBD1. The CDR3 contains 17 residues. In germline, CDR1 is MGHRA, CDR2 YSYEKL. J gave up 2 bases and V 3 bases, and 9 bases lay outside the gene matches. The CDR3 spells CASSHPRQGVPTDTQYF. The CDR3 nucleotides are TGCGCCAGCAGCCACCCGAGACAGGGGGTCCCCACAGATACGCAGTATTTT.

The rearrangement uses TRBV4-3 and TRBJ2-2; D might be TRBD2 (5 bases). Germline assignment: CDR1 LGHNA and CDR2 YSLEER. This CDR3 is built from 16 residues. Deletions cut 0 bases from V and 5 bases from J, with 13 bases between. This CDR3 reads CASSQDSTGSTGELFF. CDR3 sequence (DNA): TGCGCCAGCAGCCAAGATAGCACTGGGAGTACCGGGGAGCTGTTTTTT.